These 22 T cell receptor beta chains originate from one sample sequenced in a study of T-cell memory formation after mild COVID-19 (dated by TCRdb to about 2021). Libraries were prepared through 5' RACE. The sample was run on an Illumina NovaSeq 6000. TCRdb's own reprocessing of the public reads used fastp at Q25 and MiXCR and kept productive beta chains. Here each entry gathers all rows of one CDR3 protein and keeps the most common genes and DNA. This sample holds some 310,000 distinct CDR3 sequences; 20% to 25% were observed only once. Clones ranked in the top ten supply roughly a fifth of the sample. The source material was PBMCs or a T cell subset sorted from them (not recorded which). Source of these receptors: a man aged 18-30 years who had mild COVID-19 (a few samples of this study predate the infection). The sample titles of this study are shuffled in the database, so cell type and time point are left out; the donor was told from shared clones.

The gene calls are TRBV30 and TRBJ2-1, with TRBD1 as a possible D gene (6 bases). The CDR3 runs 11 residues. The germline V gene encodes CDR1 GTSNPN and CDR2 SVGIG (reference sequence). V was trimmed by 7 bases and J by 7 bases, leaving 11 bases between them. The CDR3 loop is CASRRGNEQFF. CDR3 nucleotides: TGTGCCTCGCGCAGGGGAAATGAGCAGTTCTTC.

The sample holds a few counts of this clonotype. J is TRBJ1-2 and V is TRBV6-6; no clear D gene. The CDR3 is made up of 13 amino acids. V was shortened by 2 bases and J by 2 bases, with 6 bases between the two germline ends. Looked up from germline, CDR1 is MNHNY and CDR2 is SVGAGI (reference sequence). The CDR3 is CASSYGRNYGYTF. The CDR3 region has the DNA TGTGCCAGCAGTTACGGACGGAACTATGGCTACACCTTC.

This clonotype was seen more than once but under ten times. The V and J genes are TRBV12-3 or TRBV12-4 and TRBJ2-5; D perhaps matches TRBD1 (6 bases). V shed 3 bases and J shed 4 bases, with 12 bases lying between them. The CDR3 has 14 residues. CDR3: CASSFEGGRETQYF. In DNA form, the CDR3 reads TGTGCCAGCAGTTTTGAAGGGGGTCGAGAGACCCAGTACTTC.

This chain uses TRBV11-2 with TRBJ2-3, with 11 positions matching TRBD2. The CDR3 contains 15 residues. Trimming removed 7 bases from V and 2 bases from J; junction bases left unmatched: 5. Per germline, CDR1 SGHAT and CDR2 FQNNGV. CDR3 nucleotide sequence: TGTGCCAGCACTGTAGCGGGGGGGATCACAGATACGCAGTATTTT. Its protein is CASTVAGGITDTQYF.

This clonotype appeared a few times. This chain joins TRBV5-1 and TRBJ2-2, with D possibly being TRBD1 (5 bases). CDR1 is SGHRS and CDR2 is YFSETQ in the germline V gene. The CDR3 is 14 amino acids. V was trimmed by 7 bases and J by 5 bases, leaving 15 bases between them. The DNA for the CDR3 is TGCGCCAGCCGTCAGGGAATTTCAACCGGGGAGCTGTTTTTT. The encoded protein is CASRQGISTGELFF.

The J gene is TRBJ1-5, the V gene TRBV19; 9 positions match TRBD1. Per germline, CDR1 LNHDA and CDR2 SQIVND (reference sequence). The CDR3 loop spans 15 amino acids. The V segment lost 6 bases and the J segment 3 bases; nucleotides outside the gene matches: 6. The CDR3 spells CASSPRDRVNQPQHF. DNA of the CDR3: TGTGCCAGTAGCCCCAGGGACAGGGTCAATCAGCCCCAGCATTTT.

This clonotype rates as medium-sized. The J gene is TRBJ2-5, the V gene TRBV5-5; 11 bases line up with TRBD2. This CDR3 has 15 residues. J gave up 5 bases and V 1 base, and 4 bases lay outside the gene matches. The germline CDR1 and CDR2 sequences are SGHKS and YYEKEE (reference sequence). The CDR3 coding sequence is TGTGCCAGCAGCTTGTTTAGCGGGGGGGCCGAGACCCAGTACTTC. It yields the protein CASSLFSGGAETQYF.

The chain combines TRBV7-8 with TRBJ1-4; D possibly corresponds to TRBD1 (5 bases). Trimming left V 5 bases short and J 5 bases short, with 15 bases between. The CDR3 length is 15 residues. Germline-derived CDR1 and CDR2 are SGHVS and FQNEAQ. The CDR3 loop reads CASSPYRIQNEKLFF. CDR3 nucleotide sequence: TGTGCCAGCAGCCCCTACAGGATTCAAAATGAAAAACTGTTTTTT.

This clonotype was recorded at least ten times. The genes are TRBV4-1 and TRBJ2-3; D call uncertain. The V gene's germline CDR1 is MGHRA and CDR2 YSYEKL. V lost 4 bases to trimming and J lost 0 bases, with 11 bases between them. This CDR3 has 15 amino acids. This chain's CDR3 is CASSPRWVSTDTQYF. CDR3 nucleotide sequence: TGCGCCAGCAGCCCAAGGTGGGTCAGCACAGATACGCAGTATTTT.

The gene calls are TRBV9 and TRBJ2-4, with D maybe TRBD2 (6 bases). This CDR3 spans 15 amino acids. Germline V CDR1 and CDR2: SGDLS, YYNGEE. Trimming stripped 2 bases from V and 0 bases from J, with 9 bases between. The CDR3 DNA reads as TGTGCCAGCAGCGTCGGGAGTCTAGCCAAAAACATTCAGTACTTC. Translation gives CASSVGSLAKNIQYF.

In its sample, this clonotype was seen a few times. V and J are TRBV7-2 and TRBJ2-5; D remains unclear. The CDR3 contains 14 residues. The V end lost 4 bases, the J end lost 3 bases, and 12 bases lay between the germline ends. CDR1 and CDR2 from the germline V gene are SGHTA and FQGNSA. The DNA for the CDR3 is TGTGCCAGCAGCTCCGTTTGGAGCGAAGAGACCCAGTACTTC. Amino acid sequence: CASSSVWSEETQYF.

This clonotype was counted only a few times. This CDR3 is CASSLAGTPAGELFF. The DNA of the CDR3 is TGTGCCAGCAGCTTGGCCGGGACCCCGGCCGGGGAGCTGTTTTTT. The V and J genes are TRBV5-6 and TRBJ2-2, with D perhaps being TRBD1 or TRBD2 (5 bases each). CDR1 SGHDT and CDR2 YYEEEE come from the germline V gene. The CDR3 is 15 amino acids. Trimming cost V 0 bases and J 6 bases, with 12 bases left between them.

This clonotype has at least ten counts. The chain has TRBV18 and TRBJ2-2, with D possibly being TRBD2 (7 bases). The CDR3 is 16 residues long. V lost 4 bases and J 6 bases, leaving 18 bases between the germline ends. Looked up from germline, CDR1 is KGHSH and CDR2 is LQKENI. The CDR3 nucleotides are TGTGCCAGCTCACTCCCATCGGGGGGCGGCGCCGGGGAGCTGTTTTTT. Translation gives CASSLPSGGGAGELFF.

This clonotype has at least ten counts. J is TRBJ2-1 and V is TRBV7-2; perhaps TRBD1 as D (6 bases). The germline V gene has CDR1 SGHTA and CDR2 FQGNSA. The ends were cut back, 5 bases at V and 4 bases at J, with 9 bases in the middle. The CDR3 runs to 13 residues. Here the CDR3 reads CASSRTEYNEQFF. The DNA of the CDR3 is TGTGCCAGCAGCCGGACAGAGTACAATGAGCAGTTCTTC.

There are a few counts of this clonotype. The CDR3 spells CASSPFGSTDTQYF. The CDR3, as DNA: TGTGCCAGCAGCCCATTTGGGTCCACAGATACGCAGTATTTT. The V gene is TRBV6-2 or TRBV6-3, the J gene TRBJ2-3; no clear D gene. CDR1 is MNHEY and CDR2 is SVGEGT in the germline V gene. The CDR3 covers 14 residues. Trimming stripped 6 bases from V and 2 bases from J, with 12 bases between.

This clonotype occurred a few times. This sequence joins TRBV28 and TRBJ2-2; 9 bases fit TRBD1. Per germline, CDR1 MDHEN and CDR2 SYDVKM. The junction had 6 bases not matched to a gene; V was cut back by 9 bases and J by 4 bases. The CDR3 has 14 residues. CDR3 loop: CASEGQGVTGELFF. The DNA of the CDR3 is TGTGCCAGTGAGGGACAGGGAGTCACCGGGGAGCTGTTTTTT.

The chain links TRBV15 to TRBJ2-2; D is uncertain. This CDR3 contains 14 residues. The germline V gene encodes CDR1 LNHNV and CDR2 YYDKDF (reference sequence). Trimming took 5 bases from V and 3 from J, leaving 10 bases between them. CDR3 residues: CATSRDVYTGELFF. The CDR3 bases are TGTGCCACCAGCCGTGATGTGTACACCGGGGAGCTGTTTTTT.

The gene calls are TRBV7-2 and TRBJ2-1; TRBD2 matches at 11 bases. The J segment lost 7 bases and the V segment lost 5 bases, leaving 10 bases of the junction unmatched. The CDR3 is 16 amino acids. Germline CDR1 SGHTA, CDR2 FQGNSA. The CDR3 DNA sequence: TGTGCCAGCAGCCCGGTCTGGGCTAGCGGGGGGAATGAGCAGTTCTTC. Protein: CASSPVWASGGNEQFF. Complete variable domain (other parts from reference TRBV7-2 and TRBJ2-1): GAGVSQSPSNKVTEKGKDVELRCDPISGHTALYWYRQSLGQGLEFLIYFQGNSAPDKSGLPSDRFSAERTGGSVSTLTIQRTQQEDSAVYLCASSPVWASGGNEQFFGPGTRLTVL.

This clonotype has a handful of counts. V usage is TRBV11-2 and J usage is TRBJ2-7; possible D gene TRBD1, 6 bases. V was pared by 5 bases and J by 7 bases, with 9 bases between. CDR1 and CDR2 (germline): SGHAT, FQNNGV. The CDR3 is 11 residues long. CDR3 sequence reads: CASSPGTEQYF. CDR3 nucleotides: TGTGCCAGCAGCCCGGGGACAGAGCAGTACTTC.

The rearrangement joins TRBV4-3 to TRBJ2-2, with D tentatively TRBD1 (6 bases). The CDR3 totals 16 residues. Per germline, CDR1 LGHNA and CDR2 YSLEER. Trimming took 0 bases from V and 7 from J, leaving 15 bases between them. The CDR3 DNA reads as TGCGCCAGCAGCCAAGATGTCGCAGGGGTAGGCGGGGAGCTGTTTTTT. Protein: CASSQDVAGVGGELFF.

In this sample, this clonotype turned up many times. V is TRBV7-7 and J is TRBJ2-5, with 10 bases aligning to TRBD2. CDR3 length equals 16 residues. V gave up 1 base and J gave up 5 bases; unmatched junction bases: 7. Germline assignment: CDR1 SSHAT and CDR2 FNYEAQ (reference sequence). The CDR3 sequence: CASSLERGGVSETQYF. The DNA for the CDR3 is TGTGCCAGCAGCTTAGAGCGGGGGGGCGTCTCGGAGACCCAGTACTTC.

V and J are TRBV29-1 and TRBJ1-2; 8 bases are a match to TRBD1. V shed 3 bases, J shed 1 base, and the junction held 7 bases outside the gene matches. Germline loops: CDR1 SQVTM, CDR2 ANQGSEA. The CDR3 runs to 15 residues. CDR3 coding DNA: TGCAGCGTTGACACCGGGACAGGTTATAACTATGGCTACACCTTC. It encodes CSVDTGTGYNYGYTF.